This paragraph reports one T cell receptor (beta chain). No antigen is known for it. A much larger clone differs from this one at a single base, so this may be a read error. There are 16 residues in the CDR3. Per germline, CDR1 PRHDT and CDR2 FYEKMQ (reference sequence). The sample comes from a study of T cell repertoires in aging, cancer and after chemotherapy. Study-level points and caveats: Age-matched healthy donors had significantly more diverse, less clonal blood TCR repertoires than untreated cancer patients. Rebound thymic output was suggested by rising median generation probability during chemotherapy in each cancer cohort.

Peripheral blood genomic DNA, not sorted cells or RNA, was the template. Rearranged V-D-J TRB sequences were amplified with a mixed TRB-A/B primer pool. TCRdb itself ran the multiplex PCR reads through MiXCR, one entry per CDR3 protein. The data contain fewer than 6,000 distinct CDR3 sequences, less than 25% of them seen just once; the ten biggest clones take up about 4.5%. The clonotype originates from a human donor with a blood cancer. Input material: blood. This chain joins TRBV13 and TRBJ2-3; D is possibly TRBD2 (7 bases). CDR3 amino acids: CAISLVGGGPADTQYF. DNA for the CDR3: TGTGCCATCAGCTTAGTTGGGGGGGGGCCCGCAGATACGCAGTATTTT.